This is a list of T cell receptor beta chains from one sample in a study of T cell changes during pregnancy in multiple sclerosis. Libraries were prepared by immunoSEQ multiplex PCR; TCRdb keeps only in-frame clonotypes and omits some of them. The table has just under 65,000 clones, 93% seen once. This specimen consisted of CD8+ T cells from peripheral blood mononuclear cells, obtained in the second trimester of pregnancy. All receptors come from a female donor with multiple sclerosis, enrolled in a pregnancy study. The CDR3 runs from the conserved cysteine through the conserved F or W. A D gene is named only where the DNA matches it firmly. Expanded clones are given a class, and other clones once, few, many or no size at all.

V gene: TRBV10-2
D gene: TRBD2
CDR3 length: 20
J gene: TRBJ2-2
clone size: NA
CDR3 DNA: TGCGCCAGCAGTACCCCGGGACTAGCGGGAGGGCCGTCGAACACCGGGGAGCTGTTTTTT
CDR3 protein: CASSTPGLAGGPSNTGELFF

V gene: TRBV9
D gene: NA
CDR3 length: 13
J gene: TRBJ2-2
clone size: NA
CDR3 DNA: TGTGCCAGCGGGGCAGACAACACCGGGGAGCTGTTTTTT
CDR3 protein: CASGADNTGELFF

V gene: TRBV6-1
D gene: TRBD2
CDR3 length: 18
J gene: TRBJ2-3
clone size: NA
CDR3 DNA: TGTGCCAGCAGTGTGCCACAGGGGATACGACTAGCGGGAGGGACGCAGTATTTT
CDR3 protein: CASSVPQGIRLAGGTQYF

V gene: TRBV7-6
D gene: TRBD2
CDR3 length: 18
J gene: TRBJ2-3
clone size: NA
CDR3 DNA: TGTGCCAGCAGCTTAGCGAGGACTAGCGGGAGGATGGCAGATACGCAGTATTTT
CDR3 protein: CASSLARTSGRMADTQYF

V gene: TRBV29-1
D gene: NA
CDR3 length: 15
J gene: TRBJ1-5
clone size: once
CDR3 DNA: TGCAGCGTTGCGGGGGGCGGTTGGGGCAATCAGCCCCAGCATTTT
CDR3 protein: CSVAGGGWGNQPQHF

V gene: TRBV5-1
D gene: TRBD2
CDR3 length: 20
J gene: TRBJ2-7
clone size: NA
CDR3 DNA: TGCGCCAGCAGCTTGTCGGCGGCCTCGGGCTTCCAGCGGGACTCCTACGAGCAGTACTTC
CDR3 protein: CASSLSAASGFQRDSYEQYF

V gene: TRBV2
D gene: NA
CDR3 length: 12
J gene: TRBJ2-7
clone size: NA
CDR3 DNA: TGTGCCAGCAGTGGGGACATCTACGAGCAGTACTTC
CDR3 protein: CASSGDIYEQYF

V gene: TRBV7-9
D gene: NA
CDR3 length: 17
J gene: TRBJ2-1
clone size: NA
CDR3 DNA: TGTGCCAGCAGCTTAAATCAACGGAGCTTTACCCAACCTGGGCAGTTCTTC
CDR3 protein: CASSLNQRSFTQPGQFF

V gene: TRBV27
D gene: TRBD2
CDR3 length: 14
J gene: TRBJ2-1
clone size: NA
CDR3 DNA: TGTGCCAGCAGTTACTACGATAGCGGGAATGAGCAGTTCTTC
CDR3 protein: CASSYYDSGNEQFF

V gene: TRBV27
D gene: TRBD2
CDR3 length: 15
J gene: TRBJ2-1
clone size: once
CDR3 DNA: TGTGCCAGCAGTTTTTCCGGGACTACCTACAATGAGCAGTTCTTC
CDR3 protein: CASSFSGTTYNEQFF

V gene: TRBV9
D gene: NA
CDR3 length: 17
J gene: TRBJ2-5
clone size: NA
CDR3 DNA: TGTGCCAGCAGCGTAGAGTACACTAGAGAGGACCAAGAGACCCAGTACTTC
CDR3 protein: CASSVEYTREDQETQYF

V gene: TRBV7-9
D gene: TRBD1
CDR3 length: 17
J gene: TRBJ2-1
clone size: once
CDR3 DNA: TGTGCCAGCAGCCCTCGGGCCGGGACAGCCTCCTACAATGAGCAGTTCTTC
CDR3 protein: CASSPRAGTASYNEQFF

V gene: TRBV29-1
D gene: TRBD1
CDR3 length: 13
J gene: TRBJ1-2
clone size: NA
CDR3 DNA: TGCAGCGTGCCGGGACAGACTAACTATGGCTACACCTTC
CDR3 protein: CSVPGQTNYGYTF

V gene: TRBV9
D gene: NA
CDR3 length: 14
J gene: TRBJ2-7
clone size: NA
CDR3 DNA: TGTGCCAGCAGCGTAGCGACAACTAGCTACGAGCAGTACTTC
CDR3 protein: CASSVATTSYEQYF

V gene: TRBV9
D gene: TRBD2
CDR3 length: 17
J gene: TRBJ2-3
clone size: NA
CDR3 DNA: TGTGCCAGCAGCGTAGAGGCTAGCGGGAGTCTCACAGATACGCAGTATTTT
CDR3 protein: CASSVEASGSLTDTQYF

V gene: TRBV7-9
D gene: NA
CDR3 length: 12
J gene: TRBJ1-1
clone size: few
CDR3 DNA: TGTGCCAGCAGCTTACCGGGCACTGAAGCTTTCTTT
CDR3 protein: CASSLPGTEAFF

V gene: TRBV7-8
D gene: TRBD1
CDR3 length: 11
J gene: TRBJ2-5
clone size: NA
CDR3 DNA: TGTGCCAGCAGCTTACCGGGACAGAAGTACTTC
CDR3 protein: CASSLPGQKYF

V gene: TRBV19
D gene: TRBD1
CDR3 length: 13
J gene: TRBJ2-3
clone size: NA
CDR3 DNA: TGTGCCAGTAGGGACAGGTTAACAGATACGCAGTATTTT
CDR3 protein: CASRDRLTDTQYF

V gene: TRBV7-8
D gene: TRBD2
CDR3 length: 14
J gene: TRBJ2-1
clone size: NA
CDR3 DNA: TGTGCCAGCAGCTTAGTGGGACTAGCAAGTGAGCAGTTCTTC
CDR3 protein: CASSLVGLASEQFF

V gene: TRBV27
D gene: NA
CDR3 length: 15
J gene: TRBJ1-4
clone size: NA
CDR3 DNA: TGTGCCAGCAGTTCCGGACTGGACTTAAGGGAAAAACTGTTTTTT
CDR3 protein: CASSSGLDLREKLFF

V gene: TRBV7-9
D gene: NA
CDR3 length: 16
J gene: TRBJ2-7
clone size: NA
CDR3 DNA: TGTGCCAGCAGCGAGGGGGGGCGGGGGAGCTCCTACGAGCAGTACTTC
CDR3 protein: CASSEGGRGSSYEQYF

V gene: TRBV27
D gene: NA
CDR3 length: 13
J gene: TRBJ1-2
clone size: NA
CDR3 DNA: TGTGCCAGCAGTTTAGCGAGAAACTATGGCTACACCTTC
CDR3 protein: CASSLARNYGYTF

V gene: TRBV19
D gene: NA
CDR3 length: 14
J gene: TRBJ2-7
clone size: NA
CDR3 DNA: TGTGCCAGTAGTCCCCGTTGGGCTGTTGACGAGCAGTACTTC
CDR3 protein: CASSPRWAVDEQYF

V gene: TRBV29-1
D gene: TRBD1
CDR3 length: 13
J gene: TRBJ2-1
clone size: NA
CDR3 DNA: TGCAGCGTGTTGACAGGGGAAAACAATGAGCAGTTCTTC
CDR3 protein: CSVLTGENNEQFF

V gene: TRBV27
D gene: TRBD1
CDR3 length: 13
J gene: TRBJ2-7
clone size: once
CDR3 DNA: TGTGCCAGCAGTCAGACAGGGCTCTACGAGCAGTACTTC
CDR3 protein: CASSQTGLYEQYF

V gene: TRBV21-1
D gene: NA
CDR3 length: 17
J gene: TRBJ1-5
clone size: once
CDR3 DNA: TGTGCCAGCAGCACCCCCGAAGGGGGTGGTAGCAATCAGCCCCAGCATTTT
CDR3 protein: CASSTPEGGGSNQPQHF

V gene: TRBV28
D gene: TRBD2
CDR3 length: 14
J gene: TRBJ2-2
clone size: NA
CDR3 DNA: TGTGCCAGCAGCCTTACTACTAGCGTCGGGGAGCTGTTTTTT
CDR3 protein: CASSLTTSVGELFF

V gene: TRBV27
D gene: NA
CDR3 length: 11
J gene: TRBJ2-7
clone size: NA
CDR3 DNA: TGTGCCAGCAGGTCTGCCTACGAGCAGTACTTC
CDR3 protein: CASRSAYEQYF

V gene: TRBV4-1
D gene: TRBD2
CDR3 length: 16
J gene: TRBJ2-7
clone size: once
CDR3 DNA: TGCGCCAGCAGCCCTCAGCTAGCGGGAGGCCACTACGAGCAGTACTTC
CDR3 protein: CASSPQLAGGHYEQYF

V gene: TRBV19
D gene: NA
CDR3 length: 12
J gene: TRBJ2-1
clone size: NA
CDR3 DNA: TGTGCCAGTAGTTTCGGGTACAATGAGCAGTTCTTC
CDR3 protein: CASSFGYNEQFF

V gene: TRBV7-9
D gene: TRBD1
CDR3 length: 15
J gene: TRBJ1-4
clone size: NA
CDR3 DNA: TGTGCCAGCAGCCGACAGGGGTGGGCTAATGAAAAACTGTTTTTT
CDR3 protein: CASSRQGWANEKLFF

V gene: TRBV19
D gene: TRBD2
CDR3 length: 16
J gene: TRBJ2-7
clone size: NA
CDR3 DNA: TGTGCCAGTAAACTATCATTTAGCGGGAGGGCGCGCGAGCAGTACTTC
CDR3 protein: CASKLSFSGRAREQYF

V gene: TRBV19
D gene: NA
CDR3 length: 17
J gene: TRBJ2-7
clone size: NA
CDR3 DNA: TGTGCCAGTAGTATAGATCCAGACAGGACCAATACCTACGAGCAGTACTTC
CDR3 protein: CASSIDPDRTNTYEQYF

V gene: TRBV4-3
D gene: TRBD2
CDR3 length: 19
J gene: TRBJ2-2
clone size: NA
CDR3 DNA: TGCGCCAGCAGCCAACGGGGGGGCGGGCCAGAGAAGAGCGCCGGGGAGCTGTTTTTT
CDR3 protein: CASSQRGGGPEKSAGELFF

V gene: TRBV27
D gene: NA
CDR3 length: 14
J gene: TRBJ1-2
clone size: NA
CDR3 DNA: TGTGCCAGCAGCCCTTCGGACCGGCGCGGGGGCTACACCTTC
CDR3 protein: CASSPSDRRGGYTF

V gene: TRBV19
D gene: TRBD2
CDR3 length: 16
J gene: TRBJ2-5
clone size: once
CDR3 DNA: TGTGCCAGTAGTATAGGGCTAGCGGGAGCCCAAGAGACCCAGTACTTC
CDR3 protein: CASSIGLAGAQETQYF

V gene: TRBV27
D gene: NA
CDR3 length: 15
J gene: TRBJ2-6
clone size: NA
CDR3 DNA: TGTGCCAGCAGTCCCGGCCACTCTGGGGCCAACGTCCTGATTTTC
CDR3 protein: CASSPGHSGANVLIF

V gene: TRBV27
D gene: NA
CDR3 length: 13
J gene: TRBJ1-1
clone size: NA
CDR3 DNA: TGTGCCACCATGAGGGGGATGGGGACTGAAGCTTTCTTT
CDR3 protein: CATMRGMGTEAFF